This T cell receptor beta chain is drawn from a study of human T cells and chemical hapten exposure. The germline V gene has CDR1 MDHEN and CDR2 SYDVKM. The CDR3 is 14 amino acids. Trimming took 1 base from V and 7 from J; bases not matched to a gene: 3. Time point meaning: patch test 1, 2 weeks after DPC sensitization. The treatment: therapeutic diphenylcyclopropenone sensitization with weekly scalp DPC. Individual cDNA molecules each carried unique molecular identifiers attached by the library. Each CDR3 protein gets one entry after TCRdb re-called the RACE reads with MiXCR. The table shows approximately 110,000 distinct CDR3 sequences, with roughly 9.6% occurring only once. This clonotype was detected many times.

The source material was whole blood, sampled in connection with sensitization to the hapten diphenylcyclopropenone (DPC). The receptor was derived from a woman in her 40s with alopecia areata. Some clones in this sample may be carry-over from other donors' samples. This chain links TRBV28 with TRBJ1-5, with 8 bases that match TRBD1. CDR3 loop: CASSLSQGVQPQHF. CDR3 nucleotides: TGTGCCAGCAGTTTATCACAGGGGGTGCAGCCCCAGCATTTT.